These 12 T cell receptor beta chains originate from one sample sequenced in a study of T cell responses to AZD1222 COVID-19 vaccine. Generated by immunoSEQ multiplex PCR, the TCRdb table keeps only in-frame clones and is missing some. The sample yields about 120,000 clones, around 87% seen once. Sequencing was performed on peripheral blood, taken 28 days after the second AZD1222 dose. These receptors were obtained from an adult who received the AZD1222 COVID-19 vaccine.

The V gene is TRBV11-3, the J gene TRBJ2-2, with 7 bases that match TRBD2. Per the germline V gene, CDR1 is SGHNT and CDR2 is YENEEA. V lost 5 bases, J lost 0 bases, and 3 bases stayed unmatched. The CDR3 consists of 15 residues. The CDR3 DNA reads TGTGCCAGCAGCCGCGGGGGATCGAACACCGGGGAGCTGTTTTTT. Translation gives CASSRGGSNTGELFF.

The CDR3 sequence: CASSQDGGSGGGTDTQYF. CDR3 DNA sequence: TGTGCCAGCAGCCAAGATGGGGGTAGCGGGGGTGGCACAGATACGCAGTATTTT. The rearrangement joins TRBV4-2 to TRBJ2-3; 9 bases are shared with TRBD2. The trim removed 0 bases at V and 1 base at J, leaving 8 bases unmatched. The V gene's germline CDR1 is LGHNA and CDR2 YNFKEQ. CDR3 size: 18 residues.

The chain recombines TRBV19 with TRBJ2-7, with a possible D match to TRBD2 (6 bases). The germline gives CDR1 LNHDA, CDR2 SQIVND (reference sequence). Between the trimmed V and J ends, which lost 4 bases and 6 bases, there was a span of 13 bases. CDR3 size: 13 residues. The CDR3 spells CASSTVLGGEQYF. As DNA, the CDR3 is TGTGCCAGTAGTACAGTTCTGGGGGGCGAGCAGTACTTC.

V is TRBV5-6 and J is TRBJ1-2, with D tentatively TRBD1 (5 bases). The germline V and J ends were trimmed by 6 bases and 3 bases, with 12 bases remaining between them. CDR1 and CDR2 from the germline V gene are SGHDT and YYEEEE. The CDR3 covers 13 residues. CDR3 region: CASTFGADYGYTF. The CDR3, as DNA: TGTGCCAGCACTTTTGGGGCAGACTATGGCTACACCTTC.

The CDR3 sequence is CAISELGRGNTEAFF. CDR3 bases: TGTGCCATCAGTGAGTTGGGCAGGGGGAACACTGAAGCTTTCTTT. The gene calls are TRBV10-3 and TRBJ1-1; maybe TRBD1 (6 bases). Deletions cut 1 base from V and 1 base from J, with 10 bases between. This CDR3 is 15 amino acids long. Per the germline V gene, CDR1 is ENHRY and CDR2 is SYGVKD.

This chain links TRBV6-5 with TRBJ2-2, with D possibly matching TRBD1 (6 bases). The germline V gene encodes CDR1 MNHEY and CDR2 SVGAGI. The CDR3 runs 13 residues. V was trimmed by 6 bases and J by 7 bases, leaving 12 bases between them. The DNA for the CDR3 is TGTGCCAGCAGGCCTCAGGGGTTCGGGGAGCTGTTTTTT. Its translation is CASRPQGFGELFF.

This clone showed up many times. The J gene is TRBJ1-5, the V gene TRBV7-2; D call uncertain. V was clipped by 0 bases and J by 7 bases, with 13 bases between them. The CDR3 contains 15 residues. Germline V gene sequence: CDR1 SGHTA, CDR2 FQGNSA. CDR3 nucleotides: TGTGCCAGCAGCTTAGCGGTGACGGGCGGGCAGCCCCAGCATTTT. Residues: CASSLAVTGGQPQHF.

This chain connects TRBV6-2 or TRBV6-3 to TRBJ2-7; D may be TRBD2 (5 bases). The CDR3 is made up of 12 amino acids. The ends were cut back, 5 bases at V and 4 bases at J, with 9 bases in the middle. Germline V gene data show CDR1 as MNHEY and CDR2 as SVGEGT. The CDR3 DNA sequence: TGTGCCAGCAGTCGGACTGGTTACGAGCAGTACTTC. As protein: CASSRTGYEQYF.

V is TRBV6-5 and J is TRBJ1-2; TRBD1 aligns across 7 bases. V trimming: 4 bases; J trimming: 1 base; junction bases outside the gene matches: 9. CDR1 is MNHEY, CDR2 SVGAGI, per germline. The CDR3 sequence is 16 residues long. The CDR3 nucleotides read TGTGCCAGCAGTTCCACGACGACAGGGTTTAACTATGGCTACACCTTC. It specifies CASSSTTTGFNYGYTF.

This clone was picked up one time. The chain carries TRBV18 and TRBJ1-3, with D possibly TRBD1 on 5 matching bases. V lost 2 bases to trimming and J lost 0 bases, with 17 bases between them. Germline V gene sequence: CDR1 KGHSH, CDR2 LQKENI. The CDR3 runs 18 residues. CDR3 sequence: CASSPRTPRQSSGNTIYF. CDR3 DNA sequence: TGTGCCAGCTCACCAAGGACCCCCCGACAGAGCTCTGGAAACACCATATATTTT.

Regarding this clone: In the same sample, other DNA sequences code for this CDR3. This chain links TRBV7-2 with TRBJ2-5; possibly TRBD1 for D (6 bases). The CDR3 covers 14 residues. The germline CDR1 and CDR2 sequences are SGHTA and FQGNSA. The V end was cut by 3 bases, the J end by 4 bases, with 12 bases between. CDR3 loop: CASSLAGAGETQYF. The CDR3 DNA is TGTGCCAGCAGCTTGGCAGGGGCGGGAGAGACCCAGTACTTC.

The chain couples TRBV6-1 to TRBJ1-2; weak D call: TRBD1 (5 bases). The germline gives CDR1 MNHNS, CDR2 SASEGT. V lost 7 bases to trimming and J lost 2 bases, with 5 bases between them. This CDR3 spans 11 amino acids. CDR3 protein: CASKGNYGYTF. The DNA for the CDR3 is TGTGCCAGCAAGGGGAACTATGGCTACACCTTC.